These 4 T cell receptor beta chains originate from one sample sequenced in a study of shared clonotypes between healthy human individuals. TCRdb's table, derived via immunoSEQ multiplex PCR, lists solely in-frame clones and lacks some. The table includes 200,000 to 250,000 clones, over 50% detected once. The material sequenced was memory CD4+ T cells sorted from blood. Specified subset: CD45RA-negative fraction. The source of these receptors is a man aged 25 to 40 in good health.

The V gene is TRBV11-3, the J gene TRBJ2-1; 10 positions match TRBD2. The germline V gene encodes CDR1 SGHNT and CDR2 YENEEA. Trimming cost V 1 base and J 6 bases; bases outside gene matches: 3. CDR3 length: 15 residues. In nucleotides, the CDR3 is TGTGCCAGCAGCTTAGTAGGGACTAGCGTCAATGAGCAGTTCTTC. Its translation is CASSLVGTSVNEQFF.

J is TRBJ2-1 and V is TRBV6-5; 7 bases are a match to TRBD1. The V gene end was trimmed by 8 bases and the J gene end by 7 bases; junction bases not matched to a gene: 11. Germline CDR1 is MNHEY and CDR2 is SVGAGI. The CDR3 sequence is 14 residues long. The CDR3 spells CASGYRGRVNEQFF. The CDR3 DNA reads TGTGCCAGCGGATACAGGGGTAGAGTAAATGAGCAGTTCTTC.

The gene calls are TRBV19 and TRBJ2-7, with D uncertain. Between the trimmed V and J ends, which lost 5 bases and 0 bases, there was a span of 11 bases. Per the germline V gene, CDR1 is LNHDA and CDR2 is SQIVND (reference sequence). The CDR3 has 14 amino acids. The CDR3 region is CASSLTESSYEQYF. In DNA form, the CDR3 reads TGTGCCAGTAGTTTAACGGAGAGCTCCTACGAGCAGTACTTC.

This clone was seen a single time. The gene calls are TRBV6-1 and TRBJ2-7, with 7 nucleotides matching TRBD2. CDR1 MNHNS and CDR2 SASEGT come from the germline V gene. The CDR3 loop spans 14 amino acids. V lost 4 bases, J lost 4 bases, and 7 bases stayed unmatched. This chain's CDR3 is CASSASGIRYEQYF. Here the CDR3 DNA reads TGTGCCAGCAGTGCGAGCGGGATTCGGTACGAGCAGTACTTC.